What follows describes a single T cell receptor beta chain. This CDR3 region has 19 residues. CDR1 and CDR2 from the germline V gene are LGHNA and YSLEER. The junction had 14 bases not matched to a gene; V was cut back by 0 bases and J by 2 bases. The sample is drawn from a study of cytomegalovirus exposure and HLA in healthy donors. The PCR had 60 Vbeta and 13 Jbeta primers. Sequencing used immunoSEQ multiplex PCR; TCRdb keeps in-frame clones, though not all of them. There are about 190,000 clones in the sample; under 80% occur only once, and about 5% lies in the top ten. Sequenced material: PBMCs. The V gene is TRBV4-3, the J gene TRBJ2-7; TRBD2 matches 9 bases. This TCR was sampled from a man aged 30-40 years in good health and CMV-seropositive. DNA for the CDR3: TGCGCCAGCAGCCAAGATTGGTTAAGGCCTAGCGGGGCGACCTACGAGCAGTACTTC. Protein sequence: CASSQDWLRPSGATYEQYF.